Following are 21 T cell receptor beta chains from one sample sequenced in a study of blood T cell repertoires in COVID-19. Assay used: immunoSEQ multiplex PCR; TCRdb lists only in-frame clones, some missing. This table holds approximately 52,000 clones, around nine tenths found once. What was sequenced was peripheral blood. Receptor source: a human donor with active COVID-19. The donor label of this sample is uncertain.

The gene calls are TRBV4-2 and TRBJ1-2; D gene uncertain. V dropped 6 bases and J dropped 8 bases, with 10 bases sitting between them. The CDR3 spans 11 residues. Germline CDR1 is LGHNA and CDR2 is YNFKEQ. The CDR3 loop reads CASRHDGGYTF. CDR3 nucleotide sequence: TGTGCCAGCAGACACGACGGAGGCTACACCTTC.

The rearrangement joins TRBV6-2 or TRBV6-3 to TRBJ1-1; no definite D call. This CDR3 has 13 residues. Trimming took off 5 bases at V and 6 bases at J, with 13 bases between the two ends. The germline gives CDR1 MNHEY, CDR2 SVGEGT. CDR3 amino acids: CASSLAGRAEAFF. CDR3 bases: TGTGCCAGCAGTCTGGCCGGGAGGGCTGAAGCTTTCTTT.

This chain connects TRBV9 to TRBJ1-3; D is possibly TRBD1 (6 bases). The CDR3 is made up of 13 amino acids. Germline V gene data show CDR1 as SGDLS and CDR2 as YYNGEE. V was cut by 3 bases and J by 6 bases, with 10 bases left in between. DNA for the CDR3: TGTGCCAGCAGCGCCGGACAGAAAAACACCATATATTTT. It translates to CASSAGQKNTIYF. Looking up the rest from reference TRBV9 and TRBJ1-3 gives the full variable domain: DSGVTQTPKHLITATGQRVTLRCSPRSGDLSVYWYQQSLDQGLQFLIQYYNGEERAKGNILERFSAQQFPDLHSELNLSSLELGDSALYFCASSAGQKNTIYFGEGSWLTVV.

The chain has TRBV2 and TRBJ1-1; D gene uncertain. This CDR3 is 13 amino acids long. Trimming removed 6 bases at V and 0 bases at J, with 8 bases between. Germline V gene sequence: CDR1 SNHLY, CDR2 FYNNEI. CDR3 DNA sequence: TGTGCCAGCAGAGATGGCTTGAACACTGAAGCTTTCTTT. Translation: CASRDGLNTEAFF. Complete variable domain (other parts from reference TRBV2 and TRBJ1-1): EPEVTQTPSHQVTQMGQEVILRCVPISNHLYFYWYRQILGQKVEFLVSFYNNEISEKSEIFDDQFSVERPDGSNFTLKIRSTKLEDSAMYFCASRDGLNTEAFFGQGTRLTVV.

The chain employs TRBV20-1 and TRBJ1-1; D not certain. Germline loops: CDR1 DFQATT, CDR2 SNEGSKA (reference sequence). The CDR3 totals 10 residues. V lost 1 base and J lost 6, with 3 bases in between. This chain's CDR3 is CSARVAEAFF. CDR3 coding DNA: TGCAGTGCTAGAGTAGCTGAAGCTTTCTTT.

This clone was detected once. The chain uses TRBV7-3 and TRBJ2-1; D might be TRBD1 (7 bases). CDR1 and CDR2 from the germline V gene are SGHTA and FQGTGA. The CDR3 runs 17 residues. Trimming took 5 bases from V and 5 from J, leaving 22 bases between them. This chain's CDR3 is CASSKPLGGGGHNEQFF. The CDR3 DNA reads as TGTGCCAGCAGCAAACCCTTAGGGGGCGGAGGGCACAATGAGCAGTTCTTC. Complete variable domain (other parts from reference TRBV7-3 and TRBJ2-1): GAGVSQTPSNKVTEKGKYVELRCDPISGHTALYWYRQSLGQGPEFLIYFQGTGAADDSGLPNDRFFAVRPEGSVSTLKIQRTERGDSAVYLCASSKPLGGGGHNEQFFGPGTRLTVL.

The rearrangement links TRBV27 to TRBJ1-1; no clear D gene. The CDR3 runs to 12 residues. The germline V gene has CDR1 MNHEY and CDR2 SMNVEV (reference sequence). The V gene lost 8 bases and the J gene lost 1 base, with 8 bases spanning the gap. CDR3 bases: TGTGCCAGCTTGGGAGGGAACACTGAAGCTTTCTTT. It translates to CASLGGNTEAFF.

This rearrangement joins TRBV6-2 or TRBV6-3 to TRBJ1-3; 11 nucleotides agree with TRBD1. Germline CDR1 is MNHEY and CDR2 is SVGEGT. The CDR3 spans 20 residues. V lost 0 bases, J lost 2 bases, and 12 bases stayed unmatched. The CDR3 sequence: CASSYSAPGQGAIAGNTIYF. As DNA, the CDR3 is TGTGCCAGCAGTTACTCCGCTCCAGGACAGGGGGCCATTGCTGGAAACACCATATATTTT.

The table lists this clone with a count of one. CDR3 coding DNA: TGCGCCAGCAGCTCCTATAACCCCATGAACACTGAAGCTTTCTTT. Amino acids: CASSSYNPMNTEAFF. The V gene is TRBV5-1, the J gene TRBJ1-1; D is ambiguous. V shed 3 bases and J shed 0 bases, with 12 bases lying between them. CDR3 length equals 15 residues. The germline gives CDR1 SGHRS, CDR2 YFSETQ.

The V and J genes are TRBV19 and TRBJ2-2; D is uncertain. The germline CDR1 and CDR2 sequences are LNHDA and SQIVND (reference sequence). The V and J ends lost 7 bases and 1 base respectively, with 7 bases between them. The CDR3 covers 13 residues. For the CDR3, the DNA is TGTGCCAGTACCCGAGAGAACACCGGGGAGCTGTTTTTT. Translated, it gives CASTRENTGELFF.

The V call is TRBV6-6, the J call TRBJ2-5, with 7 bases aligning to TRBD1. Germline CDR1 MNHNY, CDR2 SVGAGI (reference sequence). The CDR3 is 14 amino acids. J lost 0 bases, V lost 7 bases, and 5 bases had no gene match. CDR3 protein: CASKDRTYQETQYF. CDR3 DNA: TGTGCCAGCAAGGACAGGACTTACCAAGAGACCCAGTACTTC.

The chain couples TRBV3-1 (or the pseudogene TRBV3-2) to TRBJ1-4; D perhaps matches TRBD1 (5 bases). CDR3 length: 14 amino acids. V was trimmed by 4 bases and J by 7 bases, leaving 13 bases between them. Looked up from germline, CDR1 is LGHDT and CDR2 is YNNKEL (reference sequence). The CDR3 nucleotides are TGTGCCAGCAGCCCCGGGGGGAGAGGTGAAAAACTGTTTTTT. Translating it yields CASSPGGRGEKLFF.

The chain is built from TRBV28 and TRBJ1-6, with 8 nucleotides matching TRBD1. Unmatched junction bases numbered 6, after V lost 4 bases and J lost 7 bases. CDR1 MDHEN and CDR2 SYDVKM come from the germline V gene. This CDR3 has 15 residues. The CDR3 sequence is CASSSIDRGNSPLHF. CDR3 nucleotide sequence: TGTGCCAGCAGTTCCATTGACAGGGGAAATTCACCCCTCCACTTT.

The chain employs TRBV19 and TRBJ2-5; D might be TRBD1 (6 bases). V shed 3 bases and J shed 4 bases, with 12 bases lying between them. Germline V gives CDR1 LNHDA, CDR2 SQIVND (reference sequence). The CDR3 covers 14 residues. The CDR3 sequence is CASSMGLQGETQYF. The CDR3 DNA reads as TGTGCCAGTAGTATGGGGTTACAGGGAGAGACCCAGTACTTC.

This chain joins TRBV15 and TRBJ1-4, with D tentatively TRBD1 (6 bases). The CDR3 has 13 amino acids. Trimming took off 9 bases at V and 2 bases at J, with 10 bases between the two ends. CDR1 is LNHNV and CDR2 is YYDKDF in the germline V gene (reference sequence). CDR3 residues: CATKGGTNEKLFF. DNA of the CDR3: TGTGCCACTAAGGGGGGGACTAATGAAAAACTGTTTTTT.

This rearrangement joins TRBV11-2 to TRBJ1-1, with no clear D. Trimming pared 0 bases from V and 1 base from J, leaving 6 bases between. CDR3 size: 14 residues. The V gene's germline CDR1 is SGHAT and CDR2 FQNNGV. CDR3 sequence: CASSLEARNTEAFF. CDR3 coding DNA: TGTGCCAGCAGCTTAGAGGCACGGAACACTGAAGCTTTCTTT.

The rearrangement joins TRBV2 to TRBJ1-5, with D unclear. V lost 3 bases and J 10 bases, leaving 19 bases between the germline ends. Germline V gene lookup returns CDR1 SNHLY and CDR2 FYNNEI. CDR3 length: 15 amino acids. CDR3 residues: CASSDSGRRGRPQHF. CDR3 in DNA: TGTGCCAGCAGTGATTCTGGTCGGCGGGGTCGACCCCAGCATTTT.

This sequence joins TRBV9 and TRBJ2-1; 11 bases align to TRBD2. V trimming: 4 bases; J trimming: 3 bases; junction bases outside the gene matches: 6. This CDR3 contains 16 residues. Germline V gene data show CDR1 as SGDLS and CDR2 as YYNGEE. CDR3 DNA sequence: TGTGCCAGCAGCAATCCTCTAGCGGGGGGCTACAATGAGCAGTTCTTC. It codes for CASSNPLAGGYNEQFF.

This clone turned up a few times. The V and J genes are TRBV3-1 (or the pseudogene TRBV3-2) and TRBJ1-2, with TRBD1 as a possible D gene (5 bases). The CDR3 loop spans 11 amino acids. Germline V CDR1 and CDR2: LGHDT, YNNKEL (reference sequence). V was pared by 8 bases and J by 6 bases, with 10 bases between. The CDR3 nucleotides read TGTGCCAGCGGGCCAGGGAATGGCTACACCTTC. It translates to CASGPGNGYTF.

With respect to this clone: The junction differs from germline at one of its ends, possibly a read error. The chain combines TRBV7-7 with TRBJ2-5; 7 nucleotides match TRBD2. The CDR3 is made up of 15 amino acids. Germline-derived CDR1 and CDR2 are SSHAT and FNYEAQ (reference sequence). For the CDR3, the DNA is TGTGCTAGCAGCTTAGCGGGCCGGTACCAAGAGACCCAGTACTTC. Translation: CASSLAGRYQETQYF.

The genes are TRBV4-3 and TRBJ1-2, with D unresolved. V was trimmed by 0 bases and J by 7 bases, leaving 9 bases between them. The CDR3 extends over 13 amino acids. Germline V gene lookup returns CDR1 LGHNA and CDR2 YSLEER. The DNA of the CDR3 is TGCGCCAGCAGCCAAGATCGGTCCGTTGGCTACACCTTC. Its translation: CASSQDRSVGYTF.